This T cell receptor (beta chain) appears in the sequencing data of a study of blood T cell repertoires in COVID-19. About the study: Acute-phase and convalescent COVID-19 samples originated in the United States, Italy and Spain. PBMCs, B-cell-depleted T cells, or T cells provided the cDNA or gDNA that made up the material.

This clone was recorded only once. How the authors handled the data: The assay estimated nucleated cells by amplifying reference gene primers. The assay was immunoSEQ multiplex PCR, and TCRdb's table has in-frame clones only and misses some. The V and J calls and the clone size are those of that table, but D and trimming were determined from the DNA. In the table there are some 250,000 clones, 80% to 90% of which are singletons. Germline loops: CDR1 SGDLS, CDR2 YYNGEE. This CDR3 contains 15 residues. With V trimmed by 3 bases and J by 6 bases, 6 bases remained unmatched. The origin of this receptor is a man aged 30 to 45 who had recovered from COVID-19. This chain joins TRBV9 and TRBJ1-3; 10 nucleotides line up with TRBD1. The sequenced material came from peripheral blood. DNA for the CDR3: TGTGCCAGCAGCGAGGAGGGACAGGGGTCAAACACCATATATTTT. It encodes CASSEEGQGSNTIYF.